The T cell receptor (beta chain) described here comes from a study of CD8 T cells in ankylosing spondylitis. The study, taken as a whole, reports: Disease-linked clones were CD8+ and relatively rare in peripheral blood. Some motif variants had been reported before (in reactive arthritis synovial fluid and blood).

TCRdb analysed the 5' RACE reads with MiXCR anew, one entry per CDR3 protein. The table records 250,000 or so distinct CDR3 sequences, roughly 10% of them present only once. The ends lost 4 bases at V and 7 bases at J; junction bases unmatched: 9. The CDR3 spans 15 residues. Germline CDR1 reads MDHEN; CDR2 reads SYDVKM. This clonotype has at least ten counts. Its antigen is unknown. The genes are TRBV28 and TRBJ2-4; 8 nucleotides align to TRBD1. This TCR was recovered from a male donor with ankylosing spondylitis or in good health (not recorded which). Sample: blood, either unsorted or a sorted T cell fraction (not recorded which). The CDR3 coding sequence is TGTGCCAGCAGTTCAACCCAGGGGGCGGAGAACATTCAGTACTTC. Translated: CASSSTQGAENIQYF.